The source of this T cell receptor (beta chain) is a study of cytomegalovirus exposure and HLA in healthy donors. Study summary: Counted in an early data release were about 80 million unique TCRs from HLA-typed donors. Whole-study findings and limits: As confirmed in vitro, a few CMV-associated chains were specific for CMV antigens. In an earlier analysis, about 87% or about 30%: the productive usage of most TCR beta V segments.

The germline gives CDR1 PRHDT, CDR2 FYEKMQ (reference sequence). Germline trimming cut 4 bases from V and 9 bases from J; bases unmatched to any gene: 2. The CDR3 contains 12 residues. This clone was counted between two and nine times. Antigen unknown. PCR involved 60 Vbeta and 13 Jbeta primers. This table comes from immunoSEQ multiplex PCR, and its TCRdb copy is limited to in-frame clones, with some not included. The sample shows around 100,000 clones, about 61% of them seen only once. The receptor's source is a woman aged 30 to 39 in good health and CMV-seronegative. The sequenced material came from PBMCs. This chain uses TRBV13 with TRBJ1-4; 7 nucleotides match TRBD1. In DNA form, the CDR3 reads TGTGCCAGCAGCTCGGGACAGCAAAAACTGTTTTTT. Protein product: CASSSGQQKLFF.